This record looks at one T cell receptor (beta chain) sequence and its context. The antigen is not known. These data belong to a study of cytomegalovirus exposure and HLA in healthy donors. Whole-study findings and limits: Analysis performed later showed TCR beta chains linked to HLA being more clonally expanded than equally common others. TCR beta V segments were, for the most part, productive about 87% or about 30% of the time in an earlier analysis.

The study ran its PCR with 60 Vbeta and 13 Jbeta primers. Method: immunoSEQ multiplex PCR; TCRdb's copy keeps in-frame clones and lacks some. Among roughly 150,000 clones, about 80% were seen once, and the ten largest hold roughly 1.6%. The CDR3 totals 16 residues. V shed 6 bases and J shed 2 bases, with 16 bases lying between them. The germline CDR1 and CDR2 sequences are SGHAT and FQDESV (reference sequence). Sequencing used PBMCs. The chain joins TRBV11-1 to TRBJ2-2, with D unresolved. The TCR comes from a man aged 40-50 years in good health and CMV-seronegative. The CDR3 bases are TGTGCCAGCAGTACTACGTTTCGGCACAACACCGGGGAGCTGTTTTTT. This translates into CASSTTFRHNTGELFF.